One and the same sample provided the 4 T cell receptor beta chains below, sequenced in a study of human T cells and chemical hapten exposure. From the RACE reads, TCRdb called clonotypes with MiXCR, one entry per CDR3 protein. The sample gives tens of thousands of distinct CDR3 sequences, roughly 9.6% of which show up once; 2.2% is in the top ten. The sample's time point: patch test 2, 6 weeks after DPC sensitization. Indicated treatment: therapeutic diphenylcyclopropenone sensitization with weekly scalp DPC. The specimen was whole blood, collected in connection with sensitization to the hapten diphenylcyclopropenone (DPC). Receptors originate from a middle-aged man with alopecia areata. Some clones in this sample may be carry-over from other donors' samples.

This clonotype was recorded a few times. The CDR3 nucleotides are TGCAGTGCTGCCCGAGGGAGGGGGAGCTCCTATAATTCACCCCTCCACTTT. Translated: CSAARGRGSSYNSPLHF. The chain joins TRBV20-1 to TRBJ1-6; TRBD1 is a possible D gene (6 bases). V was cut by 5 bases and J by 0 bases, with 17 bases left in between. The CDR3 has 17 residues. Per the germline V gene, CDR1 is DFQATT and CDR2 is SNEGSKA (reference sequence).

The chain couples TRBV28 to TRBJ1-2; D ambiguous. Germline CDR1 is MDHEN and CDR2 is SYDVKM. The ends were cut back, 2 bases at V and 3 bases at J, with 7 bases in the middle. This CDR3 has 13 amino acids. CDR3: CASSLRKDYGYTF. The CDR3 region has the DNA TGTGCCAGCAGTTTAAGGAAGGACTATGGCTACACCTTC.

CDR3 DNA: TGTGCCAGCAGTGAAGCCATTCCCCTTGTCTTCACCTTC. It yields the protein CASSEAIPLVFTF. The V and J genes are TRBV6-1 and TRBJ1-2; D uncertain. V was trimmed by 0 bases and J by 13 bases, leaving 15 bases between them. The CDR3 sequence is 13 residues long. The V gene's germline CDR1 is MNHNS and CDR2 SASEGT.

CDR3 sequence reads: CASSVVGGRARFF. The CDR3 nucleotides are TGTGCCAGCAGCGTAGTAGGCGGGAGGGCCCGGTTCTTC. V gene TRBV9 combines with J gene TRBJ2-1, with TRBD2 matching 9 bases. V lost 0 bases and J lost 15; bases outside the gene matches: 7. CDR3 length: 13 residues. Germline-derived CDR1 and CDR2 are SGDLS and YYNGEE.